This TCR beta chain was identified during a study of blood T cell repertoires in COVID-19 (dated by TCRdb to 2018 to 2020). General notes on the study: ImmuneRACE Cohort 3 recovered participants were defined by two consecutive negative NP/OP PCR tests, healthcare professional clearance, or symptom resolution. The dataset comprised deeply sampled blood TCRbeta repertoires from subjects exposed to, actively infected with, or recovered from COVID-19. Samples came from the ongoing ImmuneRACE study (first 160 participants) plus 1,254 subjects from 6 global collaborators. The collaborator samples originated in the United States, Italy and Spain and spanned the acute and convalescent phases of COVID-19. The material from the prospective study consisted of cDNA or gDNA derived from T cells, B-cell-depleted T cells, or PBMCs. Where available, HLA class I and class II types were taken from metadata supplied by the sample provider and were not determined by assay-based typing. The sample metadata nearly always contained a de-identified subject ID, COVID-19 status, age in years and sex. The repertoires were made available in a free public database intended to serve as a resource for research on the immune response to SARS-CoV-2.

Enrolling through a virtual design, the prospective study's participants ranged in age from roughly 18 to 95 years and lived across more than 20 United States geographic areas. In the prospective study, cohorts were assigned on the basis of participant-reported clinical history obtained from a screening survey and a study questionnaire. In the prospective study, whole blood, serum and a nasopharyngeal or oropharyngeal swab were collected from each participant by mobile phlebotomists. Over an approximately 2-month period, participants in the prospective study had the option of providing additional blood draws and questionnaires. Before DNA extraction, blood samples from the prospective study were shipped at room temperature or frozen. Relative to germline, V is 1 base shorter and J is 2 bases shorter, with 12 bases between their ends. CDR1 and CDR2 (SGHTA, FQGNSA) derive from the germline V gene. Counted from cysteine to phenylalanine, this CDR3 has 16 amino acids. Only CDR3 DNA remains: 48 bases, in frame from the first base.

This clone has only a few counts. No cognate antigen has been identified for it. No quality values exist for individual bases; no much larger clone is one base distant. On the study overall, not on this receptor specifically: Clinical and demographic metadata were provided uncurated, with the amount varying by source and participant.

TCRbeta CDR3 regions were amplified from genomic DNA using the immunoSEQ Assay, a bias-controlled multiplex PCR. From the authors' description of their analysis: Nucleated cell counts per sample were estimated from amplification of reference gene primers within the assay. To quantify the absolute abundance of each unique TCRbeta CDR3 rearrangement, sequence reads were collapsed and filtered. For each sample, productive Simpson clonality was calculated as the square root of Simpson's diversity index over productive rearrangements. Entries here come from immuneACCESS through TCRdb and include only in-frame sequences with V and J called. Some clones fail to appear in such tables; in the studies checked, an unresolved V gene covers under half of the shortfall, and the cause of the remainder is unknown. For V, J and clone size, that table is used; D and trimming come from the DNA. The sample table lists approximately 360,000 clones, more than 70% of them with a count of one. The ten biggest clones cover around 1.9% of the sample.

This chain is built from TRBV7-2 and TRBJ1-3; the D gene identity is not certain. Sequenced input: PBMCs or T cells enriched from blood (not recorded which). This clonotype was sampled from a middle-aged man in a cohort exposed to, infected with or recovered from COVID-19 (not recorded which). The DNA is TGTGCCAGCAGCTTAGGGCCGGGGAACGCTGGAAACACCATATATTTT. Protein translation: CASSLGPGNAGNTIYF.